This TCR beta chain was sequenced in a study of blood T cell repertoires in COVID-19 (dated by TCRdb to 2020 to 2021). In terms of the full investigation: The collaborator samples originated in the United States, Italy and Spain and spanned the acute and convalescent phases of COVID-19. The material from the prospective study consisted of cDNA or gDNA derived from T cells, B-cell-depleted T cells, or PBMCs. Where available, HLA class I and class II types were obtained from metadata supplied by the sample provider rather than from assay-based typing. Samples came from the ongoing ImmuneRACE study (first 160 participants) plus 1,254 subjects from 6 global collaborators. Sample metadata almost always included a de-identified subject ID, COVID-19 status, age in years and sex. The repertoires were released in a freely available public database intended as a resource for research on the immune response to SARS-CoV-2. Deeply sampled blood TCRbeta repertoires from subjects exposed to, actively infected with, or recovered from COVID-19 were included in the dataset. Overall results and qualifications from the work: The amount of clinical and demographic metadata varied by source and participant and was provided uncurated.

TCRbeta CDR3 regions were amplified from genomic DNA by means of the immunoSEQ Assay, a bias-controlled multiplex PCR. The study's own analysis went as follows. The number of nucleated cells in each sample was estimated by amplification of reference gene primers within the assay. To quantify the absolute abundance of each unique TCRbeta CDR3 rearrangement, sequence reads were collapsed and filtered. For each sample, productive Simpson clonality was calculated as the square root of Simpson's diversity index over productive rearrangements. TCRdb mirrors the immuneACCESS table, restricted to in-frame sequences. Some clones are absent from its copies; in checked studies, under half trace to an unresolved V gene, and the reason for the others is unknown. V and J calls and clone size are those listed in that table; D and trimming were worked out from the DNA. This sample lists a few hundred thousand clones; roughly nine tenths were detected once. About 3% of the sample lies in the top ten.

Per the germline V gene, MDHEN is the CDR1 and SYDVKM is the CDR2. The CDR3 goes from the cysteine to the phenylalanine over 11 residues. Kept here is only the CDR3 DNA, which spans 33 bases and is read in frame from base 1. V loses 5 bases, J loses 11 bases, and the germline ends lie 12 bases apart. About this clone itself: The antigen it recognizes is unknown. Base qualities are not recorded, but no much larger clone differs from it by a single base.

In Seattle, one collaborating source enrolled patients while the infection was active and tracked those patients longitudinally over the course of disease. Each collaborating institution followed its own protocols to collect whole blood in K2EDTA tubes. For TCRbeta analysis, collaborators shipped samples as frozen whole blood, isolated PBMCs, or DNA extracted from either of those sample types. The rearrangement combines TRBV28 with TRBJ1-1; the D region possibly corresponds to TRBD1 (5 bases align). This clonotype was obtained from a young woman with COVID-19, enrolled during active disease. Sequencing used peripheral blood. The DNA sequence is given as TGTGCCAGCAGTAGGCAGGGTGCGGCTTTCTTT. Its product reads: CASSRQGAAFF.